This T cell receptor beta chain comes out of a study of T cell clonotyping in hematopoietic cell transplantation. Time point indicated: recipient sample about 28 days before transplant, after cytoreduction. Blood collection times were about day -28 and days 30, 100, 180 posttransplant. Method: immunoSEQ multiplex PCR; TCRdb's copy keeps in-frame clones and lacks some. This repertoire shows tens of thousands of clones, 65% to 90% found once; its top ten account for roughly 6%. The V segment lost 1 base and the J segment 4 bases; nucleotides outside the gene matches: 0. The length of the CDR3 is 14 residues. The germline V gene has CDR1 LGHNA and CDR2 YSLEER. This clone was observed once.

This chain joins TRBV4-3 and TRBJ2-5; 10 bases agree with TRBD2. This TCR came from a man aged 55-75 years with biphenotypic leukemia. Some clones in this sample may be carry-over from other donors' samples. The sequencing here drew on peripheral blood mononuclear cells, taken before stem cell transplant. The chain's CDR3 is CASSQGLAGETQYF. The DNA of the CDR3 is TGCGCCAGCAGCCAAGGACTAGCGGGAGAGACCCAGTACTTC.